These T cell receptor beta chains were read from a single sample in a study of T cell responses to AZD1222 COVID-19 vaccine. Sequencing used immunoSEQ multiplex PCR; TCRdb keeps in-frame clones, though not all of them. This table holds approximately 150,000 clones, 88% found once. The sequenced sample was peripheral blood, obtained 28 days after the second AZD1222 dose. All receptors come from an adult who received the AZD1222 COVID-19 vaccine. Each CDR3 is given with its conserved first and last residue. Fields, in order: CDR3 protein, CDR3 DNA, clone size, J gene, D gene, V gene. D genes are given only for firm matches. Size is stated for part of the rows, as once, few or many counts, or as a class when the clone is expanded.

CDR3aa: CASSPSVGTEAFF
CDR3nt: TGTGCCAGCAGCCCCTCAGTAGGGACTGAAGCTTTCTTT
abundance: -
j_gene: TRBJ1-1
d_gene: -
v_gene: TRBV14

CDR3aa: CASSYRDRQPQHF
CDR3nt: TGTGCCAGCAGTTATAGAGACAGGCAGCCCCAGCATTTT
abundance: -
j_gene: TRBJ1-5
d_gene: -
v_gene: TRBV7-2

CDR3aa: CASSADSGGADTQYF
CDR3nt: TGTGCCAGCAGTGCGGATAGCGGGGGGGCGGATACGCAGTATTTT
abundance: -
j_gene: TRBJ2-3
d_gene: TRBD2
v_gene: TRBV6-4

CDR3aa: CASSRQGSGNQPQHF
CDR3nt: TGCGCCAGCAGTAGACAGGGTTCGGGGAATCAGCCCCAGCATTTT
abundance: -
j_gene: TRBJ1-5
d_gene: TRBD1
v_gene: TRBV10-2

CDR3aa: CAWSVGSGASPLHF
CDR3nt: TGTGCCTGGAGTGTAGGCAGCGGAGCTTCACCCCTCCACTTT
abundance: -
j_gene: TRBJ1-6
d_gene: -
v_gene: TRBV30

CDR3aa: CASSTQNPVNTGELFF
CDR3nt: TGTGCCAGTAGTACGCAGAACCCCGTGAACACCGGGGAGCTGTTTTTT
abundance: -
j_gene: TRBJ2-2
d_gene: -
v_gene: TRBV19

CDR3aa: CAISENGAGGHTGELFF
CDR3nt: TGTGCCATCAGTGAGAATGGGGCAGGGGGACACACCGGGGAGCTGTTTTTT
abundance: -
j_gene: TRBJ2-2
d_gene: TRBD1
v_gene: TRBV10-3

CDR3aa: CASSQDLRTGGGYTF
CDR3nt: TGTGCCAGCAGCCAAGATTTACGGACAGGGGGCGGCTACACCTTC
abundance: -
j_gene: TRBJ1-2
d_gene: TRBD1
v_gene: TRBV3-1/TRBV3-2

CDR3aa: CASSPALSRGEKLFF
CDR3nt: TGTGCCAGCAGCCCCGCGTTGAGCAGGGGCGAAAAACTGTTTTTT
abundance: -
j_gene: TRBJ1-4
d_gene: -
v_gene: TRBV5-8

CDR3aa: CASIAGGMGDTQYF
CDR3nt: TGTGCCAGCATCGCGGGGGGCATGGGAGATACGCAGTATTTT
abundance: -
j_gene: TRBJ2-3
d_gene: TRBD2
v_gene: TRBV6-5

CDR3aa: CASSRGGSYEQYF
CDR3nt: TGTGCCAGCTCACGTGGGGGCTCCTACGAGCAGTACTTC
abundance: -
j_gene: TRBJ2-7
d_gene: -
v_gene: TRBV18

CDR3aa: CASSSPGLSYEQYF
CDR3nt: TGTGCCAGCAGCTCTCCGGGGCTCTCCTACGAGCAGTACTTC
abundance: -
j_gene: TRBJ2-7
d_gene: -
v_gene: TRBV7-2

CDR3aa: CAIGAHNQPQHF
CDR3nt: TGTGCCATCGGGGCCCATAATCAGCCCCAGCATTTT
abundance: few
j_gene: TRBJ1-5
d_gene: -
v_gene: TRBV10-3

CDR3aa: CAISASGTANSPLHF
CDR3nt: TGTGCCATCAGTGCTTCCGGGACAGCTAATTCACCCCTCCACTTT
abundance: -
j_gene: TRBJ1-6
d_gene: TRBD1
v_gene: TRBV10-3

CDR3aa: CASSYVQGGMNTEAFF
CDR3nt: TGTGCCAGCAGTTACGTCCAGGGAGGCATGAACACTGAAGCTTTCTTT
abundance: -
j_gene: TRBJ1-1
d_gene: -
v_gene: TRBV6-2/TRBV6-3

CDR3aa: CATSGTGGRGYTF
CDR3nt: TGTGCCACCTCTGGGACAGGGGGCCGAGGCTACACCTTC
abundance: -
j_gene: TRBJ1-2
d_gene: TRBD1
v_gene: TRBV6-5

CDR3aa: CASSLGLVGSGNTIYF
CDR3nt: TGCGCCAGCAGCTTGGGCCTGGTTGGCTCTGGAAACACCATATATTTT
abundance: -
j_gene: TRBJ1-3
d_gene: -
v_gene: TRBV5-1

CDR3aa: CASSIQGGYGYTF
CDR3nt: TGTGCCAGCAGTATACAGGGGGGCTATGGCTACACCTTC
abundance: -
j_gene: TRBJ1-2
d_gene: TRBD1
v_gene: TRBV12-3/TRBV12-4

CDR3aa: CASSLRVGQDNEQFF
CDR3nt: TGTGCCAGCAGCTTACGGGTCGGGCAGGACAATGAGCAGTTCTTC
abundance: -
j_gene: TRBJ2-1
d_gene: -
v_gene: TRBV7-8

CDR3aa: CASSLPPNDEQFF
CDR3nt: TGCGCCAGCAGCCTACCCCCCAATGATGAGCAGTTCTTC
abundance: once
j_gene: TRBJ2-1
d_gene: -
v_gene: TRBV5-1

CDR3aa: CASSSGTGVWETQYF
CDR3nt: TGTGCCAGTAGTAGTGGGACAGGGGTGTGGGAGACCCAGTACTTC
abundance: -
j_gene: TRBJ2-5
d_gene: TRBD1
v_gene: TRBV19

CDR3aa: CASSLEPGTGTNTGELFF
CDR3nt: TGTGCCAGCAGCTTAGAACCCGGGACAGGAACGAACACCGGGGAGCTGTTTTTT
abundance: -
j_gene: TRBJ2-2
d_gene: TRBD1
v_gene: TRBV7-6

CDR3aa: CASSQGAGQHNYGYTF
CDR3nt: TGTGCCAGCAGCCAAGGAGCGGGACAGCATAACTATGGCTACACCTTC
abundance: -
j_gene: TRBJ1-2
d_gene: TRBD1
v_gene: TRBV14

CDR3aa: CATSTGTPNNEQFF
CDR3nt: TGTGCCACTAGTACCGGGACTCCGAACAATGAGCAGTTCTTC
abundance: few
j_gene: TRBJ2-1
d_gene: -
v_gene: TRBV24-1

CDR3aa: CASSYSEDRGYTF
CDR3nt: TGTGCCAGCAGTTACTCGGAGGATCGTGGCTACACCTTC
abundance: -
j_gene: TRBJ1-2
d_gene: -
v_gene: TRBV6-2/TRBV6-3

CDR3aa: CASSLVGGAPLHF
CDR3nt: TGTGCCAGCAGCTTAGTGGGGGGTGCACCCCTCCACTTT
abundance: few
j_gene: TRBJ1-6
d_gene: -
v_gene: TRBV11-3

CDR3aa: CASSGPGQLDEKLFF
CDR3nt: TGTGCCAGCAGTGGCCCGGGACAGCTAGATGAAAAACTGTTTTTT
abundance: -
j_gene: TRBJ1-4
d_gene: TRBD1
v_gene: TRBV6-6

CDR3aa: CAISEGDRRWETQYF
CDR3nt: TGTGCCATCAGTGAGGGCGACAGGAGGTGGGAGACCCAGTACTTC
abundance: -
j_gene: TRBJ2-5
d_gene: -
v_gene: TRBV10-3

CDR3aa: CASSYTGQWGYTF
CDR3nt: TGTGCCAGCAGTTACACGGGGCAGTGGGGCTACACCTTC
abundance: -
j_gene: TRBJ1-2
d_gene: -
v_gene: TRBV6-5

CDR3aa: CAWSVVGTPNYGYTF
CDR3nt: TGTGCCTGGAGTGTGGTGGGGACCCCCAACTATGGCTACACCTTC
abundance: -
j_gene: TRBJ1-2
d_gene: -
v_gene: TRBV30

CDR3aa: CASSLRTNRGNEQFF
CDR3nt: TGTGCCAGCAGCCTCAGGACCAATCGAGGGAATGAGCAGTTCTTC
abundance: -
j_gene: TRBJ2-1
d_gene: -
v_gene: TRBV3-1/TRBV3-2

CDR3aa: CASSLGQLNTNEKLFF
CDR3nt: TGTGCCAGCAGCTTGGGACAGCTCAATACCAATGAAAAACTGTTTTTT
abundance: -
j_gene: TRBJ1-4
d_gene: -
v_gene: TRBV5-6

CDR3aa: CAISERDRGENTEAFF
CDR3nt: TGTGCCATCAGTGAAAGGGACAGAGGGGAAAACACTGAAGCTTTCTTT
abundance: -
j_gene: TRBJ1-1
d_gene: TRBD1
v_gene: TRBV10-3

CDR3aa: CASSPGGFGVGNQPQHF
CDR3nt: TGTGCCAGCAGCCCAGGGGGATTTGGGGTCGGCAATCAGCCCCAGCATTTT
abundance: -
j_gene: TRBJ1-5
d_gene: TRBD1
v_gene: TRBV9

CDR3aa: CASSRLTSLAFVF
CDR3nt: TGTGCCAGCAGCCGTTTAACTAGCCTAGCCTTCGTCTTC
abundance: -
j_gene: TRBJ2-7
d_gene: -
v_gene: TRBV3-1/TRBV3-2

CDR3aa: CASTPRVSKNTEAFF
CDR3nt: TGTGCCAGCACCCCTCGGGTGTCGAAGAACACTGAAGCTTTCTTT
abundance: -
j_gene: TRBJ1-1
d_gene: -
v_gene: TRBV7-9

CDR3aa: CASSLDVGANYGYTF
CDR3nt: TGTGCCAGCAGCTTGGACGTAGGGGCTAACTATGGCTACACCTTC
abundance: -
j_gene: TRBJ1-2
d_gene: -
v_gene: TRBV5-5

CDR3aa: CASSTGTLRWYTF
CDR3nt: TGTGCCAGCAGCACCGGGACTTTGAGATGGTACACCTTC
abundance: once
j_gene: TRBJ1-2
d_gene: -
v_gene: TRBV6-2/TRBV6-3

CDR3aa: CASSVEWGGGTEAFF
CDR3nt: TGTGCCAGCAGCGTAGAGTGGGGAGGCGGCACTGAAGCTTTCTTT
abundance: once
j_gene: TRBJ1-1
d_gene: -
v_gene: TRBV9

CDR3aa: CASSLGVPYNSPLHF
CDR3nt: TGTGCCAGCAGCTTAGGCGTCCCCTATAATTCACCCCTCCACTTT
abundance: -
j_gene: TRBJ1-6
d_gene: -
v_gene: TRBV7-9

CDR3aa: CASRAERGGQPQHF
CDR3nt: TGTGCCAGCAGAGCTGAGAGGGGAGGTCAGCCCCAGCATTTT
abundance: -
j_gene: TRBJ1-5
d_gene: -
v_gene: TRBV2

CDR3aa: CAIQTDIRYSPLHF
CDR3nt: TGTGCCATACAGACAGACATCAGATATTCACCCCTCCACTTT
abundance: -
j_gene: TRBJ1-6
d_gene: -
v_gene: TRBV6-5

CDR3aa: CASSERGQNEAFF
CDR3nt: TGCGCCAGCAGCGAAAGGGGGCAGAATGAAGCTTTCTTT
abundance: -
j_gene: TRBJ1-1
d_gene: TRBD1
v_gene: TRBV4-1

CDR3aa: CSAREETQYF
CDR3nt: TGCAGTGCTAGGGAAGAGACCCAGTACTTC
abundance: once
j_gene: TRBJ2-5
d_gene: -
v_gene: TRBV20-1

CDR3aa: CAIMYGPGEQFF
CDR3nt: TGTGCCATCATGTACGGTCCCGGGGAGCAGTTCTTC
abundance: once
j_gene: TRBJ2-1
d_gene: -
v_gene: TRBV10-3

CDR3aa: CASSFRSGNTIYF
CDR3nt: TGTGCCAGCAGTTTTAGGTCTGGAAACACCATATATTTT
abundance: -
j_gene: TRBJ1-3
d_gene: -
v_gene: TRBV12-3/TRBV12-4

CDR3aa: CASSLGPGTSGGTGELFF
CDR3nt: TGTGCCAGCAGCTTGGGCCCCGGGACTAGCGGGGGGACCGGGGAGCTGTTTTTT
abundance: -
j_gene: TRBJ2-2
d_gene: TRBD2
v_gene: TRBV5-4

CDR3aa: CATRQGLPYEQYF
CDR3nt: TGTGCCACCAGACAGGGTCTTCCCTACGAGCAGTACTTC
abundance: -
j_gene: TRBJ2-7
d_gene: TRBD1
v_gene: TRBV19

CDR3aa: CASSLGAPTNEKLFF
CDR3nt: TGTGCCAGCAGCTTGGGGGCTCCAACTAATGAAAAACTGTTTTTT
abundance: -
j_gene: TRBJ1-4
d_gene: -
v_gene: TRBV7-8

CDR3aa: CASSPSGTGFYEQYF
CDR3nt: TGTGCCAGCAGCCCATCCGGGACAGGATTCTACGAGCAGTACTTC
abundance: -
j_gene: TRBJ2-7
d_gene: TRBD1
v_gene: TRBV3-1/TRBV3-2